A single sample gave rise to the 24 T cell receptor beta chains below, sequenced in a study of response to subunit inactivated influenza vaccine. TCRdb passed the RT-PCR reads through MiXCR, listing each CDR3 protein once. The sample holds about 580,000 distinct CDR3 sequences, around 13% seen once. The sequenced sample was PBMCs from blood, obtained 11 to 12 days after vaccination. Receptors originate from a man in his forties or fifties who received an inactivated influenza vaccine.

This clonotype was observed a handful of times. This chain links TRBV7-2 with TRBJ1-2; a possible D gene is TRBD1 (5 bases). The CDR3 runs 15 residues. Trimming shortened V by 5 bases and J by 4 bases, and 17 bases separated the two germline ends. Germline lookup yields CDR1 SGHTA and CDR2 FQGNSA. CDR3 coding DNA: TGTGCCAGCAGCCCGTACCGGGACCAACCCTATGGCTACACCTTC. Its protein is CASSPYRDQPYGYTF.

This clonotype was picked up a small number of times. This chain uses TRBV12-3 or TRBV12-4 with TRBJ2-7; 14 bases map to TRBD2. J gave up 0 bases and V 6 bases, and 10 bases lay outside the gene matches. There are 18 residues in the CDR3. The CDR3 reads CASSPWTSGGPGSYEQYF. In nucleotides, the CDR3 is TGTGCCAGCAGCCCTTGGACTAGCGGGGGGCCCGGCTCCTACGAGCAGTACTTC.

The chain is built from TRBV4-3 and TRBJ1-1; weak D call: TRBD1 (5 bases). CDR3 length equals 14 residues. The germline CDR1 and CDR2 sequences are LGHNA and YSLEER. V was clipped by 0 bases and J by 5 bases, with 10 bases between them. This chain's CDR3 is CASSQEVGGTEAFF. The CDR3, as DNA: TGCGCCAGCAGCCAAGAGGTCGGGGGAACTGAAGCTTTCTTT.

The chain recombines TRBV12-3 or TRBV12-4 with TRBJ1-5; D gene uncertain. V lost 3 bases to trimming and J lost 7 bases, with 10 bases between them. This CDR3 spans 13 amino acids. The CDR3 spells CASSFNRKQPQHF. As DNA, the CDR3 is TGTGCCAGCAGTTTCAACCGGAAGCAGCCCCAGCATTTT.

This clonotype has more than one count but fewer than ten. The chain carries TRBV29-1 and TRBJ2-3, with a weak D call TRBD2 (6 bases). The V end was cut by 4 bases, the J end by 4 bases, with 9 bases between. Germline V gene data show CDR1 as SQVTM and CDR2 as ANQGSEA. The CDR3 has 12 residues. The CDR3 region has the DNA TGCAGCGTTGCGCGGGGTGCAGATACGCAGTATTTT. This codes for CSVARGADTQYF.

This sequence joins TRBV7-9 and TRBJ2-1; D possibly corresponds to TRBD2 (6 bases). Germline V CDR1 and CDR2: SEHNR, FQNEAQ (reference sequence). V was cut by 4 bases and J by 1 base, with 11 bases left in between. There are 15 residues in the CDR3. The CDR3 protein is CASSSPGVSYNEQFF. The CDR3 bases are TGTGCCAGCAGCTCGCCGGGAGTGTCCTACAATGAGCAGTTCTTC. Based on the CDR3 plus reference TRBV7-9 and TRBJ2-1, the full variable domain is DTGVSQNPRHKITKRGQNVTFRCDPISEHNRLYWYRQTLGQGPEFLTYFQNEAQLEKSRLLSDRFSAERPKGSFSTLEIQRTEQGDSAMYLCASSSPGVSYNEQFFGPGTRLTVL.

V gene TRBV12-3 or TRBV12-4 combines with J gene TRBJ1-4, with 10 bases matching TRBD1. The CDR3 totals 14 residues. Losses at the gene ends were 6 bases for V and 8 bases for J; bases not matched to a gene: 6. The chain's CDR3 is CASSQTGGREKLFF. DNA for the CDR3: TGTGCCAGCAGCCAGACAGGGGGCAGGGAAAAACTGTTTTTT.

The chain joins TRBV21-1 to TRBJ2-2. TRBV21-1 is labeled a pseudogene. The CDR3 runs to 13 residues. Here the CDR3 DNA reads TGTGCCAGCAGCAAAGTGCTCACCGGGGAGCTGTTTTTT. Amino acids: CASSKVLTGELFF.

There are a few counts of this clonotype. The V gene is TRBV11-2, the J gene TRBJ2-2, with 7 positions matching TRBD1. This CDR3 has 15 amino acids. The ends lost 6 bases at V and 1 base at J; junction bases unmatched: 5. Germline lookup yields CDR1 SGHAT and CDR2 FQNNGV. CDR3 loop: CASRNRDRNTGELFF. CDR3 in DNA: TGTGCCAGCAGAAACCGGGACAGGAACACCGGGGAGCTGTTTTTT.

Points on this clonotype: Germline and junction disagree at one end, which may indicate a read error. CDR3: CSARAWDRVETQYF. The CDR3 DNA reads as TGCAGTGCCAGAGCCTGGGACAGGGTGGAGACCCAGTACTTC. J is TRBJ2-5 and V is TRBV20-1; 9 bases agree with TRBD1. This CDR3 spans 14 amino acids. The germline V gene has CDR1 DFQATT and CDR2 SNEGSKA (reference sequence).

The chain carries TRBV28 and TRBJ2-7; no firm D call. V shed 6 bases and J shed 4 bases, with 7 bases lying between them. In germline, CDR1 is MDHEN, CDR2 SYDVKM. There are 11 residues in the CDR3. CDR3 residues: CASRQWYEQYF. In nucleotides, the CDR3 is TGTGCCAGCAGACAATGGTACGAGCAGTACTTC.

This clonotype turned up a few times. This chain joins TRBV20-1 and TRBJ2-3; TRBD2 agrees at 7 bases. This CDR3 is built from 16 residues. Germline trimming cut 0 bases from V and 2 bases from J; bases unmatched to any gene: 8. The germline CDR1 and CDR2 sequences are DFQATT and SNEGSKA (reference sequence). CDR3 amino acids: CSARDFGGGPTDTQYF. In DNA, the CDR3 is TGCAGTGCTAGAGATTTCGGCGGGGGACCCACAGATACGCAGTATTTT.

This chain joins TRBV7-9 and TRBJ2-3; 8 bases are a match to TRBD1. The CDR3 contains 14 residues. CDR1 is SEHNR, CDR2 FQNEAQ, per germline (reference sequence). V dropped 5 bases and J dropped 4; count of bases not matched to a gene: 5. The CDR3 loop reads CASSPGTGPDTQYF. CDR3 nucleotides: TGTGCCAGCAGCCCCGGGACAGGTCCAGATACGCAGTATTTT.

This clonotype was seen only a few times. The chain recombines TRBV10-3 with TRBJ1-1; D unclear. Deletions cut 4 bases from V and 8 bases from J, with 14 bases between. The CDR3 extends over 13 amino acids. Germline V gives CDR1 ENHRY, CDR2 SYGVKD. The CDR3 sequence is CAISVSTLGEAFF. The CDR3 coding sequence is TGTGCCATCAGTGTTTCCACCCTCGGAGAAGCTTTCTTT.

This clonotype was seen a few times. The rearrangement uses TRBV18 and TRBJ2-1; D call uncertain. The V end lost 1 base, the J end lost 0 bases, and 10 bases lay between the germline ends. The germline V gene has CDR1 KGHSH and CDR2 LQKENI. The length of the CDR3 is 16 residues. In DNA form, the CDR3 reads TGTGCCAGCTCACCACTACGGAAATCCTCCTACAATGAGCAGTTCTTC. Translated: CASSPLRKSSYNEQFF.

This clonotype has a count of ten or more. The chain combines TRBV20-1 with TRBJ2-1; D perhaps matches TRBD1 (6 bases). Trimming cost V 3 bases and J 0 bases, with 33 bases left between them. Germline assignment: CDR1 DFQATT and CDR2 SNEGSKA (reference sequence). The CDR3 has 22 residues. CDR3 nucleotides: TGCAGTGCTAGGCACAGGGTGGATCGGGCCGTCAACTTTTATAGCTCCTACAATGAGCAGTTCTTC. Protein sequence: CSARHRVDRAVNFYSSYNEQFF.

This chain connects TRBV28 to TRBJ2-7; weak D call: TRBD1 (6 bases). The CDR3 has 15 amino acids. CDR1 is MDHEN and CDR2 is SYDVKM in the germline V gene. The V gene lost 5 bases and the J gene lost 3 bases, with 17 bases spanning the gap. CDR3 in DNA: TGTGCCAGCAGTCCTTCTCAAGGGACACTCTACGAGCAGTACTTC. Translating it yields CASSPSQGTLYEQYF.

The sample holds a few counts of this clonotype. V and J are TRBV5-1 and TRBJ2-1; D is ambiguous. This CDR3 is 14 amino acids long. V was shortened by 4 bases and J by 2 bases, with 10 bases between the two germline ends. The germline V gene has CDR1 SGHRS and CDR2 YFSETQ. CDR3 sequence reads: CASSKGPPYNEQFF. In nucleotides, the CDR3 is TGCGCCAGCAGCAAGGGCCCTCCCTACAATGAGCAGTTCTTC.

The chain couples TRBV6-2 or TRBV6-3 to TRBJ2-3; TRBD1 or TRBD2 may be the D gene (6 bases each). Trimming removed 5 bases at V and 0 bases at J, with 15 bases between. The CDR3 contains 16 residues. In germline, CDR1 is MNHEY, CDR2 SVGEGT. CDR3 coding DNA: TGTGCCAGCAGTGGAGGGACACCGACTAGCACAGATACGCAGTATTTT. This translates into CASSGGTPTSTDTQYF.

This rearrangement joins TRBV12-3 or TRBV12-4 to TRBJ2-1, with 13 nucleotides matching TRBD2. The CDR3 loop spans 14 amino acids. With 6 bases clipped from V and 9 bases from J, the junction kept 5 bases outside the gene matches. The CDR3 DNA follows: TGTGCCAGCAGGACTAGCGGGGGGCACGGTGAGCAGTTCTTC. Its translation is CASRTSGGHGEQFF.

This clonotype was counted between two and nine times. The CDR3 is CASSLVISGPYEQYF. CDR3 sequence (DNA): TGCGCCAGCAGCTTGGTGATTAGCGGCCCTTACGAGCAGTACTTC. The chain joins TRBV5-1 to TRBJ2-7, with a weak D call TRBD2 (6 bases). V dropped 0 bases and J dropped 4 bases, with 14 bases sitting between them. Germline values: CDR1 SGHRS, CDR2 YFSETQ. This CDR3 is 15 amino acids long.

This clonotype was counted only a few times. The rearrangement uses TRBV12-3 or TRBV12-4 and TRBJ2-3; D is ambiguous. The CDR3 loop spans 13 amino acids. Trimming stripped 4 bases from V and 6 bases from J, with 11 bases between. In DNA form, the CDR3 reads TGTGCCAGCAGTTCCCACACGTCTGATACGCAGTATTTT. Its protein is CASSSHTSDTQYF.

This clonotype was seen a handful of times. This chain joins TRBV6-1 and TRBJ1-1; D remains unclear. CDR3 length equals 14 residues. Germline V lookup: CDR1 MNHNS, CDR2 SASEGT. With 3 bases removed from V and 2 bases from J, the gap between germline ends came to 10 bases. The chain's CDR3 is CASSEGSGNTEAFF. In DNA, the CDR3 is TGTGCCAGCAGTGAGGGTTCGGGTAACACTGAAGCTTTCTTT.

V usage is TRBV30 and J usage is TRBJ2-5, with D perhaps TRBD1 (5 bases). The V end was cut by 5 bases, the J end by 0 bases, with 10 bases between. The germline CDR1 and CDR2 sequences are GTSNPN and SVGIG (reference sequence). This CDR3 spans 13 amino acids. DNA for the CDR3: TGTGCCTGGGAAGACAGCCACCAAGAGACCCAGTACTTC. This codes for CAWEDSHQETQYF.